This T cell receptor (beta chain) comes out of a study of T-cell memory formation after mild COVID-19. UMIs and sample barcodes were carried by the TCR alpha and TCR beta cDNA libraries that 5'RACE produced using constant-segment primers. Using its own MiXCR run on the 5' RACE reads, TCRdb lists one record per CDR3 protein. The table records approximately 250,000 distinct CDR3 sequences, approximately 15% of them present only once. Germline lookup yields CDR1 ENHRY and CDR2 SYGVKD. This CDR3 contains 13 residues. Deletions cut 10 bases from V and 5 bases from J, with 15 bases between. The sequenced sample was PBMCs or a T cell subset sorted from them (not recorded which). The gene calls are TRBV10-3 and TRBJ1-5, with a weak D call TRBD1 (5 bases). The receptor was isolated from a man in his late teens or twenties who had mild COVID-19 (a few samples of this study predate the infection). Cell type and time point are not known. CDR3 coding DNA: TGTGCCACAACTAACAGGAAAGATCAGCCCCAGCATTTT. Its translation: CATTNRKDQPQHF.